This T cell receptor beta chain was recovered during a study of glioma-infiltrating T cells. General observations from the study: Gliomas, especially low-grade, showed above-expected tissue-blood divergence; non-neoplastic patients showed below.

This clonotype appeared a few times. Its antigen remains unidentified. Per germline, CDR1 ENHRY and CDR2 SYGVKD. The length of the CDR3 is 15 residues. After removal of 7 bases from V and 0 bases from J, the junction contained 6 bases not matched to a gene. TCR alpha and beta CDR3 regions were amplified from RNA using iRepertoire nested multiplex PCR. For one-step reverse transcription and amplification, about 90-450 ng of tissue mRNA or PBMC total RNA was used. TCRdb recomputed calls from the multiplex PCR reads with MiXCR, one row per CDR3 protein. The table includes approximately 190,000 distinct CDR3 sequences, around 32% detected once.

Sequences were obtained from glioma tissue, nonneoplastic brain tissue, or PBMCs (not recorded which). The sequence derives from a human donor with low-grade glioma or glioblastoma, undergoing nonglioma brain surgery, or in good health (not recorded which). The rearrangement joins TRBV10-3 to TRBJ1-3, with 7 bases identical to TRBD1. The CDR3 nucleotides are TGTGCCATCATGCGGGACAGCAACTCTGGAAACACCATATATTTT. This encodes CAIMRDSNSGNTIYF.